This is a list of T cell receptor beta chains from one sample in a study of cytomegalovirus exposure and HLA in healthy donors. Assay: immunoSEQ multiplex PCR; the TCRdb copy retains only in-frame clones and omits some. The sample has more than 85,000 clones; 60% to 80% are singletons. The specimen sequenced was PBMCs. The receptor source for this set is a female donor in good health and CMV-seronegative. Both conserved end residues are part of each CDR3. The order of the fields is J gene, clone size, V gene, CDR3 length, D gene, CDR3 protein, CDR3 DNA. A D gene is named only where the DNA matches it firmly. Only part of the rows carry a size: once, few, many, or a class if the clone is expanded.

TRBJ1-2,-,TRBV7-2,15,-,CASSLAGTVDYGYTF,TGTGCCAGCAGCTTAGCTGGCACCGTCGACTATGGCTACACCTTC
TRBJ1-3,-,TRBV6-5,13,-,CASSPMVGGTIYF,TGTGCCAGCAGCCCAATGGTCGGGGGCACCATATATTTT
TRBJ2-2,-,TRBV6-1,15,-,CASSEAGGGGGELFF,TGTGCCAGCAGTGAAGCAGGGGGGGGCGGCGGGGAGCTGTTTTTT
TRBJ2-5,-,TRBV29-1,16,-,CSVGWISKSRGETQYF,TGCAGCGTTGGGTGGATATCAAAAAGCAGGGGAGAGACCCAGTACTTC
TRBJ1-2,-,TRBV19,15,-,CASNPAWEDSKGYTF,TGTGCCAGTAACCCTGCATGGGAGGATTCTAAGGGCTACACCTTC
TRBJ1-2,-,TRBV30,14,TRBD1,CAWRGFIGGDGYTF,TGTGCCTGGCGGGGCTTCATAGGGGGCGATGGCTACACCTTC
TRBJ1-1,once,TRBV10-1,13,-,CASSGTWSGTAFF,TGCGCCAGCAGCGGGACTTGGAGCGGGACGGCTTTCTTT
TRBJ1-1,-,TRBV18,15,TRBD1,CASSPGQGMNTEAFF,TGTGCCAGCTCACCAGGACAGGGGATGAACACTGAAGCTTTCTTT
TRBJ1-1,few,TRBV29-1,14,-,CSVPWRGGATEAFF,TGCAGTGTTCCCTGGCGGGGGGGAGCCACTGAAGCTTTCTTT
TRBJ1-6,-,TRBV30,11,-,CAWMRDSPLHF,TGTGCCTGGATGCGTGATTCACCCCTCCACTTT
TRBJ2-2,-,TRBV19,12,-,CASSLGRVELFF,TGTGCCAGTAGTCTCGGCAGGGTGGAGCTGTTTTTT
TRBJ1-1,-,TRBV7-9,14,-,CASSPHGVRPEAFF,TGTGCCAGCAGCCCCCACGGGGTTAGGCCAGAAGCTTTCTTT
TRBJ2-1,-,TRBV11-2,12,-,CASSLSSGVEFF,TGTGCCAGCAGCTTGTCCTCCGGAGTCGAGTTCTTC
TRBJ2-7,-,TRBV7-3,12,-,CASSSTGYEQYF,TGTGCCAGCAGCTCGACAGGCTACGAGCAGTACTTC
TRBJ2-5,few,TRBV28,16,TRBD2,CASSDRTSGFQETQYF,TGTGCCAGCAGCGACAGGACTAGCGGATTCCAAGAGACCCAGTACTTC
TRBJ1-5,-,TRBV11-2,15,-,CASSLGGNPNQPQHF,TGTGCCAGCAGCTTAGGAGGAAATCCCAATCAGCCCCAGCATTTT
TRBJ2-3,-,TRBV11-3,14,-,CASSPHRDPDTQYF,TGTGCCAGCAGCCCTCACAGGGACCCAGATACGCAGTATTTT
TRBJ1-5,-,TRBV15,17,TRBD1,CATSSRGSGVGNQPQHF,TGTGCCACCAGCAGCAGGGGGTCGGGAGTTGGCAATCAGCCCCAGCATTTT
TRBJ2-3,once,TRBV2,16,-,CASRGTQGLGTDTQYF,TGTGCCAGCAGGGGGACACAGGGATTGGGGACAGATACGCAGTATTTT
TRBJ2-2,once,TRBV28,16,-,CASSSAGRTNTGELFF,TGTGCCAGCAGTAGTGCGGGCAGAACGAACACCGGGGAGCTGTTTTTT
TRBJ2-3,once,TRBV6-5,15,-,CASRPPGVGSDTQYF,TGTGCCAGCAGGCCCCCGGGAGTGGGCTCAGATACGCAGTATTTT
TRBJ1-1,-,TRBV7-3,13,-,CASSMVRDTEAFF,TGTGCCAGCAGCATGGTCAGGGACACTGAAGCTTTCTTT
TRBJ2-3,-,TRBV7-7,15,TRBD2,CASSLNGLAGDTQYF,TGTGCTAGCAGTTTAAATGGACTAGCGGGCGATACGCAGTATTTT
TRBJ2-1,few,TRBV27,16,TRBD2,CASSFASGFSYNEQFF,TGTGCCAGCAGTTTTGCTAGCGGTTTCTCCTACAATGAGCAGTTCTTC
TRBJ1-1,-,TRBV9,13,-,CASSVSGNTEAFF,TGTGCCAGCAGCGTGTCGGGGAACACTGAAGCTTTCTTT
TRBJ2-1,-,TRBV5-1,15,TRBD1,CASSSGTVSNNEQFF,TGCGCCAGCAGCTCCGGGACAGTCAGCAATAATGAGCAGTTCTTC
TRBJ2-3,-,TRBV5-1,16,TRBD2,CASTPVAGGITDTQYF,TGCGCCAGCACCCCCGTAGCGGGAGGGATAACAGATACGCAGTATTTT
TRBJ2-3,-,TRBV11-3,16,-,CASSPGVGQGSAGLYF,-
TRBJ1-5,once,TRBV7-9,17,TRBD1,CASSLFRGVGGNQPQHF,TGTGCCAGCAGCTTGTTCAGGGGGGTGGGGGGCAATCAGCCCCAGCATTTT
TRBJ1-5,few,TRBV14,12,-,CASSQVLTGKNF,TGTGCCAGCAGCCAAGTATTGACGGGAAAGAATTTT
TRBJ1-5,few,TRBV25-1,14,-,CASSEYQFNQPQHF,TGTGCCAGCAGTGAATATCAGTTCAATCAGCCCCAGCATTTT
TRBJ1-2,-,TRBV4-2,15,TRBD1,CASSQTPGQGFGYTF,TGTGCCAGCAGCCAAACTCCGGGACAGGGATTCGGCTACACCTTC
TRBJ2-2,-,TRBV9,16,TRBD2,CASSVGELAGTGELFF,TGTGCCAGCAGCGTAGGCGAACTAGCGGGCACCGGGGAGCTGTTTTTT
TRBJ2-1,-,TRBV7-2,16,TRBD2,CASSPRAGLVTYEQFF,TGTGCCAGCAGCCCCCGCGCAGGACTAGTAACCTATGAGCAGTTCTTC
TRBJ2-3,-,TRBV15,12,-,CATSRDRDTQYF,TGTGCCACCAGCAGAGATAGAGATACGCAGTATTTT
TRBJ2-7,-,TRBV15,16,TRBD1,CATSRAMGQGAKEQYF,TGTGCCACCAGCAGAGCAATGGGACAGGGGGCGAAGGAGCAGTACTTC
TRBJ2-3,-,TRBV10-3,12,-,CAISAVPDTQYF,TGTGCCATCAGTGCAGTCCCAGATACGCAGTATTTT
TRBJ2-5,-,TRBV21-1,14,-,CASSEDRGHETQYF,TGTGCCAGCAGCGAGGACAGGGGGCACGAGACCCAGTACTTC
TRBJ2-1,few,TRBV2,13,-,CASSEAYYNEQFF,TGTGCCAGCAGTGAAGCCTACTACAATGAGCAGTTCTTC
TRBJ2-1,-,TRBV11-2,16,TRBD2,CASSLRLAGGPNEQFF,TGTGCCAGCAGCTTAAGACTAGCGGGAGGTCCCAATGAGCAGTTCTTC
TRBJ1-5,-,TRBV7-2,15,-,CASSLAGGKDQPQHF,TGTGCCAGCAGCTTAGCGGGAGGGAAAGATCAGCCCCAGCATTTT
TRBJ1-5,-,TRBV9,15,-,CASSVAGDGNQPQHF,TGTGCCAGCAGCGTAGCAGGGGATGGCAATCAGCCCCAGCATTTT
TRBJ1-2,-,TRBV6-5,12,-,CASRQGPYGYTF,TGTGCCAGCAGACAGGGTCCTTATGGCTACACCTTC
TRBJ1-2,-,TRBV6-6,14,-,CASSYDGISYGYTF,TGTGCCAGCAGTTACGACGGGATAAGCTATGGCTACACCTTC
TRBJ1-1,-,TRBV9,13,-,CASSSFRNTEAFF,TGTGCCAGCAGCTCATTTAGGAACACTGAAGCTTTCTTT
TRBJ2-3,-,TRBV5-6,15,-,CASSLAVAVTDTQYF,TGTGCCAGCAGCTTGGCGGTAGCGGTCACAGATACGCAGTATTTT
TRBJ2-1,-,TRBV28,16,TRBD2,CASSRGLADSYNEQFF,TGTGCCAGCAGTCGGGGACTAGCGGACTCATACAATGAGCAGTTCTTC
TRBJ2-7,-,TRBV27,16,TRBD2,CASNGGAGGRLHEQYF,TGTGCCAGCAACGGTGGAGCGGGAGGGCGCCTCCACGAGCAGTACTTC
TRBJ2-7,-,TRBV7-3,14,TRBD2,CASSLSGRAGEQYF,TGTGCCAGCAGCTTGTCGGGGAGGGCTGGCGAGCAGTACTTC
TRBJ1-2,-,TRBV28,13,TRBD1,CASSLSGGQGYTF,TGTGCCAGCAGTTTATCAGGGGGCCAGGGCTACACCTTC
TRBJ2-7,few,TRBV11-3,15,-,CASSLGLGSSYEQYF,TGTGCCAGCAGCTTAGGCCTCGGGAGTTCCTACGAGCAGTACTTC
TRBJ2-3,-,TRBV4-3,17,-,CASSQGLIADYTDTQYF,TGCGCCAGCAGCCAAGGATTAATAGCGGACTACACAGATACGCAGTATTTT
TRBJ2-7,-,TRBV30,13,-,CAWSRGRENEQYF,TGTGCCTGGAGTCGCGGCCGGGAGAACGAGCAGTACTTC
TRBJ1-2,once,TRBV5-1,14,-,CASSLELTNYGYTF,TGCGCCAGCAGCTTAGAACTTACTAACTATGGCTACACCTTC
TRBJ2-5,-,TRBV7-2,15,-,CASSLAGGFQETQYF,TGTGCCAGCAGCTTAGCTGGGGGGTTCCAAGAGACCCAGTACTTC
TRBJ1-1,-,TRBV2,14,-,CASSFQGWNTEAFF,TGTGCCAGCAGTTTCCAGGGGTGGAACACTGAAGCTTTCTTT
TRBJ1-3,few,TRBV11-1,15,-,CASSLLTNSGNTIYF,TGTGCCAGCAGCTTACTGACAAACTCCGGAAACACCATATATTTT
TRBJ2-3,-,TRBV10-3,18,-,CAISESYQGTTSTDTQYF,TGTGCCATCAGTGAGTCTTATCAGGGGACAACTAGCACAGATACGCAGTATTTT
TRBJ1-4,-,TRBV28,15,-,CASSFGGVSGEKLFF,TGTGCCAGCAGTTTCGGGGGAGTCTCGGGTGAAAAACTGTTTTTT